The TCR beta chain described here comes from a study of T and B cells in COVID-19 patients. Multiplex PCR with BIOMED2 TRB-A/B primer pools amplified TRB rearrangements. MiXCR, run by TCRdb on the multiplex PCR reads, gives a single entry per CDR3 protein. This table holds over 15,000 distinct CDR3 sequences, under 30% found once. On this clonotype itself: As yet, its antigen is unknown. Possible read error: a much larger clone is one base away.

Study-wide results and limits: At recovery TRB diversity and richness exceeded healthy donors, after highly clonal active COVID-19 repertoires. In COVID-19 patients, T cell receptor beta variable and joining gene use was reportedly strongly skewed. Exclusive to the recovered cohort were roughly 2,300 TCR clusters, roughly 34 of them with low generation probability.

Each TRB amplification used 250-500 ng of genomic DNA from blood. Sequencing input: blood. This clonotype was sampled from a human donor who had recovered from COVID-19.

The CDR3: CAISRTTEHEQYF. The CDR3 coding sequence is TGTGCCATCAGCAGAACGACAGAACACGAGCAGTACTTC. This rearrangement joins TRBV15 to TRBJ2-7, with D perhaps matching TRBD1 (5 bases). The CDR3 is 13 amino acids. Looked up from germline, CDR1 is LNHNV and CDR2 is YYDKDF (reference sequence).